This TCR beta chain was sequenced during a study of identical twins. Germline V gene data show CDR1 as DFQATT and CDR2 as SNEGSKA (reference sequence). The CDR3 has 14 amino acids. V was shortened by 5 bases and J by 0 bases, with 11 bases between the two germline ends. From the 5' RACE reads, TCRdb called clonotypes with MiXCR, one entry per CDR3 protein. Among hundreds of thousands of distinct CDR3 sequences listed, 21% were seen once. Separately, the same data were catalogued under a study of T cells expressing NK-cell markers. That publication notes: More than 5 donors had dominant NKG2C+ clonotypes that comprised about 1.0-7.5% of their CD8+ T cells.

The sequenced sample was PBMCs. This rearrangement joins TRBV20-1 to TRBJ2-1; unclear D gene. This receptor was identified in a woman aged 18-29 years in good health. CDR3 nucleotide sequence: TGCAGTGCTGGACCCCTCAGCTCCTACAATGAGCAGTTCTTC. Amino acids: CSAGPLSSYNEQFF.